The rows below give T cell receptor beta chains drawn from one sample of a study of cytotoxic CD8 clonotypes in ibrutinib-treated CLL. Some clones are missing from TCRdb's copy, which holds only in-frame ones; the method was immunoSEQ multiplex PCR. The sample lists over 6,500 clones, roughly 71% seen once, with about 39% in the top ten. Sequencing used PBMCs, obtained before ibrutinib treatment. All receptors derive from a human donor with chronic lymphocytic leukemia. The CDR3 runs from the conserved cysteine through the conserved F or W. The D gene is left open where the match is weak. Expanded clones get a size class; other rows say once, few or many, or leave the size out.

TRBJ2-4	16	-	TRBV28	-	CASETGNQIAKNIQYF	TGTGCCAGCGAGACAGGAAATCAAATAGCCAAAAACATTCAGTACTTC
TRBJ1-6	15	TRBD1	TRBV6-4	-	CASSEDRGWNSPLHF	TGTGCCAGCAGTGAAGACAGGGGATGGAATTCACCCCTCCACTTT
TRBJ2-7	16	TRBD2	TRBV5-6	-	CASRKLAGGRVHEQYF	TGTGCCAGCAGAAAGCTAGCGGGAGGGCGAGTCCACGAGCAGTACTTC
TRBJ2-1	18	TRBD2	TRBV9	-	CASSVESGTSGRGGEQFF	TGTGCCAGCAGCGTAGAGAGCGGGACTAGCGGGAGAGGGGGTGAGCAGTTCTTC
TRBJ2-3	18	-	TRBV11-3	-	CASSLGGRTGLSTDTQYF	TGTGCCAGCAGCTTGGGTGGGAGAACGGGTCTGAGCACAGATACGCAGTATTTT
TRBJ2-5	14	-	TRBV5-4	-	CAGSFPSFQETQYF	TGTGCCGGATCCTTCCCTAGCTTCCAAGAGACCCAGTACTTC
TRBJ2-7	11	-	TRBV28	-	CASSFLVQQYF	TGTGCCAGCAGTTTTCTCGTCCAGCAGTACTTC
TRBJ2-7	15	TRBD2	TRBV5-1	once	CASSSSGGGPYEQYF	TGCGCCAGCAGCTCAAGCGGGGGCGGCCCCTACGAGCAGTACTTC
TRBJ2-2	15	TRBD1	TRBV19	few	CASSTPDRGTGELFF	TGTGCCAGTAGTACCCCGGACAGGGGCACCGGGGAGCTGTTTTTT
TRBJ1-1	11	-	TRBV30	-	CAQGRNTEAFF	TGTGCCCAGGGCAGAAACACTGAAGCTTTCTTT
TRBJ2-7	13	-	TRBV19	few	CASSIDTSYEQYF	TGTGCCAGTAGTATCGACACGTCCTACGAGCAGTACTTC
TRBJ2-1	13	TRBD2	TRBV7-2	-	CASSTGTSGWQFF	TGTGCCAGCAGCACCGGGACTAGCGGGTGGCAGTTCTTC
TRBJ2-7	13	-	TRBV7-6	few	CASGKNPSYEQYF	TGTGCCAGCGGGAAGAACCCCTCCTACGAGCAGTACTTC
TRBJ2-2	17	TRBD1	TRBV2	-	CASSDSGTGVRTGELFF	TGTGCCAGCAGTGACTCCGGGACAGGGGTCAGGACCGGGGAGCTGTTTTTT
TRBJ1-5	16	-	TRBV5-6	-	CASSSLDRRSEQPQHF	TGTGCCAGCAGCTCACTTGACAGGAGGTCGGAACAGCCCCAGCATTTT
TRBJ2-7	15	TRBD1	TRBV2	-	CASMLQGARVYEQYF	TGTGCCAGCATGCTACAGGGGGCGCGTGTGTACGAGCAGTACTTC
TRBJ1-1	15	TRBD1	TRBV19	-	CASSTIQGADTEAFF	TGTGCCAGTAGTACAATACAGGGGGCGGACACTGAAGCTTTCTTT
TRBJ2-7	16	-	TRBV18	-	CASSPNSRGLSYEQYF	TGTGCCAGCTCACCAAATTCTCGTGGTCTCTCCTACGAGCAGTACTTC
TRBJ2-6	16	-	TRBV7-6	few	CASSLQRGSGANVLTF	TGTGCCAGCAGCTTACAGCGAGGCTCTGGGGCCAACGTCCTGACTTTC
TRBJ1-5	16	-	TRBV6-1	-	CASSDRTVGVDQPQHF	TGTGCCAGCAGTGACCGGACAGTTGGGGTCGATCAGCCCCAGCATTTT
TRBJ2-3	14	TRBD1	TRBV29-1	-	CSVEGGQYTDTQYF	TGCAGCGTTGAAGGGGGACAGTACACAGATACGCAGTATTTT
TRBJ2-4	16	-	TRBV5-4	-	CASSPGLTGAKNIQYF	TGTGCCAGCAGCCCGGGACTTACCGGAGCCAAAAACATTCAGTACTTC
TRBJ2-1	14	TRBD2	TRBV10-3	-	CAIRTSGRRDEQFF	TGTGCCATCAGGACTAGCGGGAGAAGGGATGAGCAGTTCTTC
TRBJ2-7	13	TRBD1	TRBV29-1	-	CSVVLGTGGEQYF	TGCAGCGTTGTTCTAGGGACAGGGGGCGAGCAGTACTTC
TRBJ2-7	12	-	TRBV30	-	CAWSGGFYEQYF	TGTGCCTGGAGTGGAGGTTTCTACGAGCAGTACTTC
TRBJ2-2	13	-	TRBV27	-	CASNSGRTGELFF	TGTGCCAGCAATTCGGGTAGGACCGGGGAGCTGTTTTTT
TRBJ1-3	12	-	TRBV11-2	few	CASSLLGNTIYF	TGTGCCAGCAGCTTACTGGGAAACACCATATATTTT
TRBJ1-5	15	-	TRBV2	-	CASSEERARNQPQHF	TGTGCCAGCAGTGAGGAGAGGGCCCGCAATCAGCCCCAGCATTTT
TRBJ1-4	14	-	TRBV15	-	CATSRGTTNEKLFF	TGTGCCACCAGCAGAGGAACAACTAATGAAAAACTGTTTTTT
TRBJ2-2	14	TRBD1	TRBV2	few	CASTGQGSTGELFF	TGTGCCAGCACCGGACAGGGAAGCACCGGGGAGCTGTTTTTT
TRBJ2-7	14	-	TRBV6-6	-	CASSPGTATYEQYF	TGTGCCAGCAGTCCTGGGACGGCAACCTACGAGCAGTACTTC
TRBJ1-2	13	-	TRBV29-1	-	CSAPGSGNYGYTF	TGCAGCGCCCCGGGCAGTGGAAACTATGGCTACACCTTC
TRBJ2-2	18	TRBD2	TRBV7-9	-	CASSSWGGLAGTTGELFF	TGTGCCAGCAGCTCGTGGGGCGGACTAGCGGGAACCACCGGGGAGCTGTTTTTT
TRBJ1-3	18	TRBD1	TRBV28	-	CASSFHAGQGVSGNTIYF	TGTGCCAGCAGTTTTCATGCTGGACAGGGGGTCTCTGGAAACACCATATATTTT
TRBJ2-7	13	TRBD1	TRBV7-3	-	CASGRQGPLEQYF	TGTGCCAGCGGACGACAGGGCCCCTTGGAGCAGTACTTC